This T cell receptor beta chain originates from a study of blood T cell repertoires in COVID-19. The overall study: There were acute and convalescent COVID-19 samples, and they came from the United States, Italy and Spain. Sample material is recorded as cDNA or gDNA derived from T cells, B-cell-depleted T cells, or PBMCs.

This CDR3 is built from 12 residues. Germline CDR1 is SGHDN and CDR2 is FVKESK. The V end was cut by 4 bases, the J end by 7 bases, with 5 bases between. Per the authors' pipeline: Amplification from reference gene primers served as the basis for estimated nucleated cell counts. Method: immunoSEQ multiplex PCR; TCRdb's copy keeps in-frame clones and lacks some. V and J calls and clone size are copied from that table; D and trimming were computed from the DNA. This sample has approximately 89,000 clones, with around four fifths found just once. The origin of this receptor is a woman in her 70s with active or convalescent COVID-19. Input material: peripheral blood. The gene calls are TRBV14 and TRBJ1-6, with unresolved D. The CDR3 sequence is CASSLMNSPLHF. The CDR3 bases are TGTGCCAGCAGCCTTATGAATTCACCCCTCCACTTT. Variable domain in full (rest from reference TRBV14 and TRBJ1-6): EAGVTQFPSHSVIEKGQTVTLRCDPISGHDNLYWYRRVMGKEIKFLLHFVKESKQDESGMPNNRFLAERTGGTYSTLKVQPAELEDSGVYFCASSLMNSPLHFGNGTRLTVT.